These 8 T cell receptor beta chains were all obtained from the same sample, sequenced in a study of shared clonotypes between healthy human individuals (dated by TCRdb to the early 2020s). Libraries came from the immunoSEQ multiplex PCR assay. TCRdb took this table from immuneACCESS and kept in-frame rearrangements with V and J called. Such tables lack part of the clones; where checked against another copy, unresolved V genes explain under half of the gap, and the rest is unexplained. Here the sample has under 1,100,000 clones; approximately 80% occur a single time. 0.55% to 0.7% of the sample is held by the ten biggest clonotypes. The specimen was memory CD4+ T cells from PBMCs. The cell subset or site label on this specimen signifies: CD45RA-negative fraction. Receptors originate from a man aged 18-30 years in good health. Some clones in this sample may be carry-over from other donors' samples.

This clone showed up just once. The chain employs TRBV28 and TRBJ1-5, with TRBD1 matching over 7 bases. V gave up 6 bases and J gave up 5 bases; unmatched junction bases: 13. CDR1 and CDR2 (germline): MDHEN, SYDVKM. The CDR3 totals 16 residues. The CDR3 DNA is TGTGCCAGCAGGTACCCCCTGACAGGGCGGGATCAGCCCCAGCATTTT. Its protein product is CASRYPLTGRDQPQHF.

This clone was seen a few times. The V and J genes are TRBV10-2 and TRBJ2-2; 10 nucleotides line up with TRBD2. In germline, CDR1 is WSHSY, CDR2 SAAADI. Unmatched junction bases numbered 2, after V lost 4 bases and J lost 6 bases. This CDR3 is 14 amino acids long. CDR3 coding DNA: TGCGCCAGCAGTGGAACTAGCGGGGCCGGGGAGCTGTTTTTT. It yields the protein CASSGTSGAGELFF.

The chain carries TRBV6-6 and TRBJ1-2; 8 positions agree with TRBD1. The V and J ends lost 5 bases and 8 bases, in that order; junction bases with no gene match: 10. This CDR3 spans 14 amino acids. Germline CDR1 MNHNY, CDR2 SVGAGI (reference sequence). Here the CDR3 DNA reads TGTGCCAGCAGTCCGAGGACAGGGAGGATCGGCTACACCTTC. As protein: CASSPRTGRIGYTF.

The rearrangement joins TRBV6-1 to TRBJ2-1, with D possibly being TRBD2 (5 bases). Trimming left V 6 bases short and J 0 bases short, with 12 bases between. The length of the CDR3 is 15 residues. The germline V gene has CDR1 MNHNS and CDR2 SASEGT. The CDR3 DNA sequence: TGTGCCAGCAGGGTTACTAGAGACTCCTACAATGAGCAGTTCTTC. Encoded protein: CASRVTRDSYNEQFF.

V is TRBV18 and J is TRBJ1-1, with D uncertain. The CDR3 has 13 amino acids. Germline assignment: CDR1 KGHSH and CDR2 LQKENI. V shed 3 bases and J shed 7 bases, with 12 bases lying between them. The CDR3 DNA reads as TGTGCCAGCTCACCCACTTCCGGGGTTGAAGCTTTCTTT. It specifies CASSPTSGVEAFF.

This chain connects TRBV7-8 to TRBJ2-2; 8 bases agree with TRBD1. The germline CDR1 and CDR2 sequences are SGHVS and FQNEAQ. V shed 3 bases, J shed 4 bases, and the junction held 7 bases outside the gene matches. The CDR3 length is 16 residues. Written as DNA, the CDR3 is TGTGCCAGCAGCTTTGGGACAGGCACGTCCACCGGGGAGCTGTTTTTT. Amino acid sequence: CASSFGTGTSTGELFF. The complete variable domain, with remaining parts taken from reference TRBV7-8 and TRBJ2-2, reads GAGVSQSPRYKVAKRGQDVALRCDPISGHVSLFWYQQALGQGPEFLTYFQNEAQLDKSGLPSDRFFAERPEGSVSTLKIQRTQQEDSAVYLCASSFGTGTSTGELFFGEGSRLTVL.

The chain links TRBV2 to TRBJ2-7, with 10 bases that match TRBD2. V was pared by 6 bases and J by 2 bases, with 10 bases of the junction left unmatched. The germline CDR1 and CDR2 sequences are SNHLY and FYNNEI. This CDR3 spans 16 amino acids. The CDR3 region is CASSDSAGGVTYEQYF. The CDR3 nucleotides read TGTGCCAGCAGCGATTCAGCGGGAGGGGTAACCTACGAGCAGTACTTC.

This clone was detected a few times. The chain combines TRBV5-1 with TRBJ1-4; D gene uncertain. CDR3 length: 15 amino acids. In germline, CDR1 is SGHRS, CDR2 YFSETQ. Trimming stripped 1 base from V and 3 bases from J, with 10 bases between. CDR3 sequence: CASSLMSGSNEKLFF. CDR3 in DNA: TGCGCCAGCAGCTTGATGTCGGGGTCTAATGAAAAACTGTTTTTT.